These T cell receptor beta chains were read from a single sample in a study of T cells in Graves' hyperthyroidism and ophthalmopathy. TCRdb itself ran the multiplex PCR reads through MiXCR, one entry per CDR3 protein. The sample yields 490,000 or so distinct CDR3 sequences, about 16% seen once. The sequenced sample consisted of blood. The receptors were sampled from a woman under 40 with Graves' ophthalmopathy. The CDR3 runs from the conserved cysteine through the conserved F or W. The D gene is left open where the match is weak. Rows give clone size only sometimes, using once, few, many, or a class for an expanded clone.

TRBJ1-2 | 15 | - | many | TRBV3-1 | CASSQDIYTGIGYTF | TGTGCCAGCAGCCAAGACATCTATACAGGGATCGGCTACACCTTC
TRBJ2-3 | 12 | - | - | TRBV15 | CATSRDMDTQYF | TGTGCCACCAGCAGAGATATGGATACGCAGTATTTT
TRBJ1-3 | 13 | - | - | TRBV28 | CASIPSHGNTIYF | TGTGCCAGCATCCCCTCGCATGGAAACACCATATATTTT
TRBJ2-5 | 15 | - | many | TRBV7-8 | CASSPTWDIPDGGYF | TGTGCCAGCAGCCCGACTTGGGACATCCCCGATGGGGGGTACTTC
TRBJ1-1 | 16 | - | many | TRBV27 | CASSPRRGPMNTEAFF | TGTGCCAGCAGTCCCAGGAGGGGACCGATGAACACTGAAGCTTTCTTT
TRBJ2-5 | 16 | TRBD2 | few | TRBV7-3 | CASSSLAGAGWETQYF | TGTGCCAGCAGCTCCCTAGCGGGAGCAGGGTGGGAGACCCAGTACTTC
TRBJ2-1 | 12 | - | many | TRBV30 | CAWSIRSDEQFF | TGTGCCTGGTCGATTCGGTCCGATGAGCAGTTCTTC
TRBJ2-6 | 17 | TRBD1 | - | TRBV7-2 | CASSQNRDSSGANVLTF | TGTGCCAGCAGCCAAAACCGGGACAGCTCTGGGGCCAACGTCCTGACTTTC
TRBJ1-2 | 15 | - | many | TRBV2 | CASSELNRGGRGYTF | TGTGCCAGCAGTGAATTGAACAGAGGAGGTCGTGGCTACACCTTC
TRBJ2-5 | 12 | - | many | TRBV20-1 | CSASGAKETQYF | TGCAGTGCTAGTGGGGCCAAGGAGACCCAGTACTTC
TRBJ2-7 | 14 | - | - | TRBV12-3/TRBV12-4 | CASSIRDSVYEQYF | TGTGCCAGCAGTATCCGGGACTCAGTCTACGAGCAGTACTTC